There are a few counts of the clone carrying this TCR beta chain. These data come from a study of cytomegalovirus exposure and HLA in healthy donors. The V gene end was trimmed by 9 bases and the J gene end by 1 base; junction bases not matched to a gene: 9. The CDR3 consists of 15 residues. Germline V gene sequence: CDR1 LNHDA, CDR2 SQIVND (reference sequence). With 60 Vbeta and 13 Jbeta primers, the PCR was carried out. TCRdb keeps only in-frame clones here, not all; method: immunoSEQ multiplex PCR. The sample contains about 120,000 clones, roughly 80% of which appear only once. This chain connects TRBV19 to TRBJ2-5, with TRBD2 matching 9 bases. The specimen sequenced was PBMCs. The sequence derives from a man in his fifties or sixties in good health and CMV-seropositive. The CDR3 loop is CASAGLAGFQETQYF. The CDR3 DNA follows: TGTGCCAGCGCGGGGCTAGCGGGATTCCAAGAGACCCAGTACTTC.